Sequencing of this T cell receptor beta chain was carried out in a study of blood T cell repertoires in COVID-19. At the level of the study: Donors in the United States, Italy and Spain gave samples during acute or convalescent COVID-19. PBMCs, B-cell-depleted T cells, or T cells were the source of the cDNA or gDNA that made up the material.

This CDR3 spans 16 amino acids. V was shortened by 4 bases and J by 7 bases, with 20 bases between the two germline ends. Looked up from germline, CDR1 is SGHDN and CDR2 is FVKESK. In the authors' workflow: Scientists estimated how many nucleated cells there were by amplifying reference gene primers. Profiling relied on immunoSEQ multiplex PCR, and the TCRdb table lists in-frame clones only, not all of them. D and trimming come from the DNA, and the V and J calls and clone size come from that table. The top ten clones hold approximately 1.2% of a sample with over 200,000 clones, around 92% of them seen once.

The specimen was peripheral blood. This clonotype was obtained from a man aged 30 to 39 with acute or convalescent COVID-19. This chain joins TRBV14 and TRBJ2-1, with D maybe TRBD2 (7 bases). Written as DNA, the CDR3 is TGTGCCAGCAGCCGGGGGGCCGACTCCGGGAGGAATGAGCAGTTCTTC. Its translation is CASSRGADSGRNEQFF. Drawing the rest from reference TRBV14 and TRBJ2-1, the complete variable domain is EAGVTQFPSHSVIEKGQTVTLRCDPISGHDNLYWYRRVMGKEIKFLLHFVKESKQDESGMPNNRFLAERTGGTYSTLKVQPAELEDSGVYFCASSRGADSGRNEQFFGPGTRLTVL.